This T cell receptor (beta chain) was sequenced for a study of cytomegalovirus exposure and HLA in healthy donors. About the study: The platform used for the approximately 130 validation repertoires matched that of the roughly 720 first-cohort repertoires, a later analysis reported.

Study outcomes and limitations: Despite most TCR sequences being rare, some public TCRs occurred in many donors. For cytomegalovirus status, the classifier reportedly gave diagnoses with high specificity and sensitivity. The study labeled more than 150 TCR beta chains cytomegalovirus-associated.

A remark on this clone: The antigen is unknown.

Libraries were prepared by immunoSEQ multiplex PCR; TCRdb keeps only in-frame clonotypes and omits some of them. The table has about 160,000 clones, approximately 96% seen once. Germline lookup yields CDR1 LNHDA and CDR2 SQIVND (reference sequence). The V and J ends lost 3 bases and 5 bases respectively, with 10 bases between them. This CDR3 is built from 14 residues. The specimen sequenced was PBMCs. The origin of this receptor is a young woman in good health and CMV-seronegative. The genes are TRBV19 and TRBJ1-4; D possibly corresponds to TRBD1 (5 bases). The CDR3 here is CASSMGGLNEKLFF. The CDR3 bases are TGTGCCAGTAGTATGGGGGGACTAAATGAAAAACTGTTTTTT.